Presented here are 2 T cell receptor beta chains from one specimen sequenced in a study of HIV-infected patients and healthy controls. Alpha and beta constant-region primers primed reverse transcription of around 0.5 ug RNA. Using multiplexing indices, alpha and beta chain libraries were generated apart by chain-specific third strand synthesis. TCRdb independently ran MiXCR on the 5' RACE reads; one entry per CDR3 protein. The sample holds some 14,000 distinct CDR3 sequences; approximately 12% are singletons and the top ten take roughly 39%. Roughly three months, about 14 weeks, into antiretroviral therapy, follow-up blood was collected. No cell fractionation was done, so the repertoire covers all unsorted peripheral blood T cells. This material consisted of blood, taken during antiretroviral therapy. The source is an adult with HIV infection. The donor label of this sample is uncertain.

The chain links TRBV19 to TRBJ1-2; 7 bases line up with TRBD1. V was pared by 8 bases and J by 2 bases, with 8 bases of the junction left unmatched. The germline V gene encodes CDR1 LNHDA and CDR2 SQIVND (reference sequence). The CDR3 consists of 14 residues. The CDR3 nucleotides read TGTGCCAGTTCGTATGACAGGGACAACTATGGCTACACCTTC. Protein sequence: CASSYDRDNYGYTF.

This clonotype ranks as medium-sized. The chain recombines TRBV10-3 with TRBJ2-3, with 9 bases lining up with TRBD2. The J segment lost 3 bases and the V segment lost 3 bases, leaving 7 bases of the junction unmatched. The CDR3 sequence is 16 residues long. Germline-derived CDR1 and CDR2 are ENHRY and SYGVKD. This CDR3 is CAISDGAGGDTDTQYF. CDR3 DNA: TGTGCCATCAGTGATGGAGCGGGGGGCGATACAGATACGCAGTATTTT.